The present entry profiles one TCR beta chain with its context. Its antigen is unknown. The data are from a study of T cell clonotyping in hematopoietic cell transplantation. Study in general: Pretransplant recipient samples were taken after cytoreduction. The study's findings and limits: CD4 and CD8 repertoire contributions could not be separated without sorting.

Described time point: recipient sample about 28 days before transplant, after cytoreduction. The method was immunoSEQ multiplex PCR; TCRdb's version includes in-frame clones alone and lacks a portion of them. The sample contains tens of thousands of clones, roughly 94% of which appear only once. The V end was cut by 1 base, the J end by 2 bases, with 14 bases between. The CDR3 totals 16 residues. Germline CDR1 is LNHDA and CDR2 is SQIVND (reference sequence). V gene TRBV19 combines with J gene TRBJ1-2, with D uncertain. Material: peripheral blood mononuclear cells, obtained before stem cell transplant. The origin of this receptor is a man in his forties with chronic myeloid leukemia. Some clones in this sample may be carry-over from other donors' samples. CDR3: CASSIGTARPNYGYTF. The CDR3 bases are TGTGCCAGTAGTATAGGTACAGCAAGGCCCAACTATGGCTACACCTTC.